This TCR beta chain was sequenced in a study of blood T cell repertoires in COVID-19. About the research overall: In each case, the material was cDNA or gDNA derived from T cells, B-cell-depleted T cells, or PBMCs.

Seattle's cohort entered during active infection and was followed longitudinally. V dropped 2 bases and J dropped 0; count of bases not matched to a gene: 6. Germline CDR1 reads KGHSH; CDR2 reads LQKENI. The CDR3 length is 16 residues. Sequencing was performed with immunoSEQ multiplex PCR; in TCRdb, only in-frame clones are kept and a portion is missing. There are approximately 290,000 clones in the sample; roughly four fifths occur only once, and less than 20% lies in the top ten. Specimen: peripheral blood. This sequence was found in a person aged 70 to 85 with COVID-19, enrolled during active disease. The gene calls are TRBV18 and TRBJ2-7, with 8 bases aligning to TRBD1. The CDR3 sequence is CASSPYTGGSSYEQYF. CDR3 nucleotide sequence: TGTGCCAGCTCACCATACACAGGGGGGAGCTCCTACGAGCAGTACTTC.